This T cell receptor (beta chain) was identified in a study of a mutant IDH1 vaccine in newly diagnosed glioma. Overall study: Commencement of vaccination occurred 4-6 weeks following radiotherapy alone, or concurrently with temozolomide cycles. Beforehand, treatment had been radiotherapy, temozolomide, or both; the majority received both. Study-wide results and limits: Overall, around 94% of patients had vaccine-induced immune responses.

Germline V CDR1 and CDR2: LNHDA, SQIVND (reference sequence). V lost 0 bases and J 2 bases, leaving 13 bases between the germline ends. The CDR3 covers 16 residues. As regards this clone: Its antigen remains unidentified.

Method: immunoSEQ multiplex PCR; TCRdb's copy keeps in-frame clones and lacks some. Of under 95,000 clones detected, roughly 90% appear once; the ten largest clones hold about 0.6%. Time point here: week 5, during vaccination. Every single dose of the vaccine, 300 ug of mutant IDH1 20-mer peptide, came with topical imiquimod. Donors had new IDH1-mutant astrocytomas of WHO grade 3 or 4 (ATRX-lost). This chain connects TRBV19 to TRBJ2-5; the D is unclear. The material was PBMCs, obtained from a glioma patient whose treatment included an IDH1 peptide vaccine. The sequence derives from a woman between 50 and 59 years old with glioma. DNA of the CDR3: TGTGCCAGTAGTATAGATCTAGGCAGTCAACAAGAGACCCAGTACTTC. Its translation is CASSIDLGSQQETQYF.